The 20 T cell receptor beta chains below all came from one sample that was sequenced in a study of CD8+CD57+ T cells in acquired aplastic anemia. Sequencing involved patients with CD8+CD57+ cell expansion previously shown by flow cytometry. TCR beta VDJ and CDR3 profiles were obtained from a genomic DNA template. TCRdb reprocessed the reads via MiXCR and lists one record per CDR3 protein. The table lists 160,000 or so distinct CDR3 sequences, around 52% of them singletons. The sample was sorted CD4+, CD8+, or CD8+CD57+ T cells (not recorded which) from PBMCs. These receptors were obtained from a human donor with aplastic anemia.

This clonotype has only a few counts. The V call is TRBV24-1, the J call TRBJ2-1; D possibly corresponds to TRBD1 (6 bases). V was trimmed by 5 bases and J by 4 bases, leaving 17 bases between them. The CDR3 consists of 16 residues. The V gene's germline CDR1 is KGHDR and CDR2 SFDVKD. The DNA of the CDR3 is TGTGCCACCAGTGGCATACAGGGAAATGGTTACAATGAGCAGTTCTTC. Translated: CATSGIQGNGYNEQFF.

This clonotype was detected many times. The chain uses TRBV7-9 and TRBJ1-1; D gene uncertain. Per germline, CDR1 SEHNR and CDR2 FQNEAQ (reference sequence). The CDR3 has 13 amino acids. V was pared by 7 bases and J by 1 base, with 10 bases between. CDR3 residues: CASNEVGNTEAFF. In nucleotides, the CDR3 is TGTGCCAGCAACGAAGTTGGGAACACTGAAGCTTTCTTT. The full variable domain, completed using reference TRBV7-9 and TRBJ1-1, is DTGVSQNPRHKITKRGQNVTFRCDPISEHNRLYWYRQTLGQGPEFLTYFQNEAQLEKSRLLSDRFSAERPKGSFSTLEIQRTEQGDSAMYLCASNEVGNTEAFFGQGTRLTVV.

This clonotype was detected ten times or more. Compared with germline, one end of the junction differs, possibly owing to a read error. The genes are TRBV2 and TRBJ2-7, with 7 bases identical to TRBD1. Looked up from germline, CDR1 is SNHLY and CDR2 is FYNNEI. The CDR3 consists of 15 residues. The CDR3 nucleotides are TGTGCCAGCAGTGGTGGTTTTTTAGGGGGCGGCGAGCGGTACTTC. Translated: CASSGGFLGGGERYF.

J is TRBJ2-7 and V is TRBV6-1; 9 positions match TRBD2. The V segment lost 8 bases and the J segment 2 bases; nucleotides outside the gene matches: 4. This CDR3 contains 13 residues. CDR1 and CDR2 from the germline V gene are MNHNS and SASEGT. The CDR3 reads CASWAGGPYEQYF. The CDR3 bases are TGTGCCAGCTGGGCGGGAGGGCCCTACGAGCAGTACTTC.

V usage is TRBV2 and J usage is TRBJ2-1; D may correspond to TRBD1 or TRBD2 (5 bases each). The germline V gene encodes CDR1 SNHLY and CDR2 FYNNEI. The CDR3 length is 16 residues. Trimming shortened V by 6 bases and J by 3 bases, and 18 bases separated the two germline ends. CDR3: CASRLRGSLIYNEQFF. The CDR3 coding sequence is TGTGCCAGCAGACTCCGGGGCAGCTTGATCTACAATGAGCAGTTCTTC. The full variable domain, its missing parts supplied by reference TRBV2 and TRBJ2-1, is EPEVTQTPSHQVTQMGQEVILRCVPISNHLYFYWYRQILGQKVEFLVSFYNNEISEKSEIFDDQFSVERPDGSNFTLKIRSTKLEDSAMYFCASRLRGSLIYNEQFFGPGTRLTVL.

This sequence joins TRBV7-2 and TRBJ2-3; no reliable D call. Germline loops: CDR1 SGHTA, CDR2 FQGNSA. CDR3 size: 13 residues. V lost 6 bases and J lost 3, with 10 bases in between. The CDR3 DNA is TGTGCCAGCAGGCCAAGTACGACAGATACGCAGTATTTT. Encoded protein: CASRPSTTDTQYF.

The CDR3 DNA reads as TGTGCCACCAGTGATTTGGGGATCCTGCAGTACTTC. Translated, it gives CATSDLGILQYF. The chain links TRBV24-1 to TRBJ2-7; D is ambiguous. Germline assignment: CDR1 KGHDR and CDR2 SFDVKD. V was trimmed by 0 bases and J by 9 bases, leaving 8 bases between them. CDR3 size: 12 residues.

The V gene is TRBV7-6, the J gene TRBJ2-7, with 8 bases fitting TRBD1. Germline lookup yields CDR1 SGHVS and CDR2 FNYEAQ. This CDR3 contains 13 residues. V lost 6 bases, J lost 5 bases, and 6 bases stayed unmatched. CDR3 DNA sequence: TGTGCCAGCAGAAACCAGGGGGCGGACGAGCAGTACTTC. Protein: CASRNQGADEQYF. Full variable domain (rest looked up from reference TRBV7-6 and TRBJ2-7): GAGVSQSPRYKVTKRGQDVALRCDPISGHVSLYWYRQALGQGPEFLTYFNYEAQQDKSGLPNDRFSAERPEGSISTLTIQRTEQRDSAMYRCASRNQGADEQYFGPGTRLTVT.

This clonotype was counted ten times or more. This rearrangement joins TRBV15 to TRBJ2-7; TRBD2 might be the D (6 bases). CDR3 length: 15 amino acids. Trimming removed 0 bases from V and 0 bases from J, with 9 bases in between. Germline assignment: CDR1 LNHNV and CDR2 YYDKDF (reference sequence). This CDR3 is CATSRDWDSSYEQYF. CDR3 DNA: TGTGCCACCAGCAGAGATTGGGACTCCTCCTACGAGCAGTACTTC.

CDR3 amino acids: CASSRTGAANIQYF. CDR3 nucleotides: TGTGCCAGCAGCCGGACAGGGGCAGCGAACATTCAGTACTTC. V and J are TRBV11-2 and TRBJ2-4, with 9 nucleotides matching TRBD1. Germline lookup yields CDR1 SGHAT and CDR2 FQNNGV. J gave up 7 bases and V 5 bases, and 6 bases lay outside the gene matches. This CDR3 region has 14 residues.

This clonotype has a count of ten or more. The chain joins TRBV6-4 to TRBJ1-1, with 7 bases matching TRBD1. Germline CDR1 reads MRHNA; CDR2 reads SNTAGT. The length of the CDR3 is 15 residues. V was clipped by 8 bases and J by 5 bases; unmatched bases: 14. The CDR3 coding sequence is TGTGCCAGCGAGACAGGGAGGCCTAAGGGGACTGAAGCTTTCTTT. The encoded protein is CASETGRPKGTEAFF.

This clonotype was recorded many times. V gene TRBV15 combines with J gene TRBJ1-1; D unclear. Trimming removed 1 base at V and 1 base at J, with 10 bases between. The germline CDR1 and CDR2 sequences are LNHNV and YYDKDF (reference sequence). The CDR3 runs 15 residues. CDR3 loop: CATSRAEGPNTEAFF. CDR3 nucleotide sequence: TGTGCCACCAGCAGAGCGGAAGGACCGAACACTGAAGCTTTCTTT.

The V call is TRBV11-1, the J call TRBJ2-7, with 7 nucleotides matching TRBD1. Per germline, CDR1 SGHAT and CDR2 FQDESV (reference sequence). The V gene end was trimmed by 5 bases and the J gene end by 6 bases; junction bases not matched to a gene: 16. The CDR3 loop spans 16 amino acids. CDR3 in DNA: TGTGCCAGCAGCCAATCCGACAGGGAAGTGAGGTCCGAGCAGTACTTC. It is translated as CASSQSDREVRSEQYF.

Many counts were recorded for this clonotype. The chain is built from TRBV4-1 and TRBJ2-7; 8 nucleotides line up with TRBD1. Losses at the gene ends were 5 bases for V and 3 bases for J; bases not matched to a gene: 6. CDR1 and CDR2 from the germline V gene are MGHRA and YSYEKL. The CDR3 is 14 residues long. CDR3 protein: CASSDPGQVYEQYF. In DNA, the CDR3 is TGCGCCAGCAGCGATCCGGGACAGGTCTACGAGCAGTACTTC.

The chain joins TRBV7-3 to TRBJ1-1, with TRBD1 matching over 8 bases. Unmatched junction bases numbered 9, after V lost 6 bases and J lost 9 bases. Germline V gene sequence: CDR1 SGHTA, CDR2 FQGTGA. The CDR3 is made up of 13 amino acids. CDR3 protein: CASSQYPGGQAFF. The CDR3, as DNA: TGTGCCAGCAGTCAGTATCCAGGGGGCCAAGCTTTCTTT.

The chain has TRBV19 and TRBJ1-1; D is uncertain. V dropped 6 bases and J dropped 12 bases, with 11 bases sitting between them. In germline, CDR1 is LNHDA, CDR2 SQIVND (reference sequence). CDR3 length: 10 amino acids. The CDR3 nucleotides read TGTGCCAGTAGCCATGCATTTACTTTCTTT. Its translation is CASSHAFTFF.

This clonotype has only a few counts. The V gene is TRBV29-1, the J gene TRBJ2-7; D remains unclear. The CDR3 has 10 residues. V shed 4 bases and J shed 3 bases, with 4 bases lying between them. Germline values: CDR1 SQVTM, CDR2 ANQGSEA. CDR3 residues: CSVGGYEQYF. CDR3 nucleotide sequence: TGCAGCGTTGGGGGCTACGAGCAGTACTTC.

This clonotype was detected ten times or more. This chain uses TRBV20-1 with TRBJ2-5; 8 nucleotides line up with TRBD2. Germline V gene sequence: CDR1 DFQATT, CDR2 SNEGSKA (reference sequence). CDR3 length: 13 residues. Trimming cost V 4 bases and J 5 bases; bases outside gene matches: 6. The CDR3 reads CSATGTSDETQYF. For the CDR3, the DNA is TGCAGTGCTACCGGGACTAGTGACGAGACCCAGTACTTC.

The chain recombines TRBV11-2 with TRBJ1-2; 12 positions agree with TRBD1. Germline trimming cut 5 bases from V and 6 bases from J; bases unmatched to any gene: 13. The CDR3 sequence is 17 residues long. Germline CDR1 SGHAT, CDR2 FQNNGV. The CDR3 region is CASSQGNPGTGGDGYTF. The CDR3 bases are TGTGCCAGCAGCCAGGGGAACCCCGGGACAGGGGGCGATGGCTACACCTTC.

V and J are TRBV24-1 and TRBJ2-1, with 15 bases aligning to TRBD2. The CDR3 contains 17 residues. Germline CDR1 reads KGHDR; CDR2 reads SFDVKD. V dropped 4 bases and J dropped 4; count of bases not matched to a gene: 4. CDR3 protein: CATSDPGTSGGYNEQFF. Written as DNA, the CDR3 is TGTGCCACCAGTGACCCCGGGACTAGCGGGGGGTACAATGAGCAGTTCTTC.